This passage covers 28 T cell receptor beta chains from one sample sequenced in a study of CD8 T cells in ankylosing spondylitis (dated by TCRdb to about 2017). Library method: 5' RACE. TCRdb records Illumina MiSeq as the sequencer. The public reads were reprocessed in TCRdb via fastp at Q25 and MiXCR, keeping in-frame beta chains. Each CDR3 protein appears once, grouped with its most common genes and DNA. The sample yields around 25,000 distinct CDR3 sequences; about a sixth were counted once. Approximately 27% of the sample goes to the ten largest clones. Sequenced sample: blood. The receptor set was obtained from a male donor with ankylosing spondylitis or in good health (not recorded which).

V gene TRBV7-2 combines with J gene TRBJ2-2; unclear D gene. Trimming cost V 2 bases and J 5 bases, with 6 bases left between them. The CDR3 sequence is 13 residues long. Germline V gene lookup returns CDR1 SGHTA and CDR2 FQGNSA. The DNA of the CDR3 is TGTGCCAGCAGCTTAATGGTGACCGGGGAGCTGTTTTTT. Protein product: CASSLMVTGELFF.

This clonotype was counted at least ten times. The rearrangement uses TRBV29-1 and TRBJ2-2; maybe TRBD2 (6 bases). Trimming took 4 bases from V and 6 from J, leaving 9 bases between them. The CDR3 spans 12 residues. Germline V gene data show CDR1 as SQVTM and CDR2 as ANQGSEA. CDR3 in DNA: TGCAGCGTTGTGGAGGGGCCCGGGGAGCTGTTTTTT. As protein: CSVVEGPGELFF.

This clonotype occurred many times. The chain has TRBV10-3 and TRBJ1-5; no definite D call. CDR1 is ENHRY and CDR2 is SYGVKD in the germline V gene. The V and J ends lost 0 bases and 5 bases respectively, with 8 bases between them. The CDR3 contains 14 residues. DNA for the CDR3: TGTGCCATCAGTGAGTCCCCGAGGGATCAGCCCCAGCATTTT. It translates to CAISESPRDQPQHF.

This clonotype was counted a few times. The CDR3 is CASSRTGSTDTQYF. DNA of the CDR3: TGTGCCAGCAGCAGGACAGGGAGCACAGATACGCAGTATTTT. The rearrangement links TRBV7-3 to TRBJ2-3, with TRBD1 matching 8 bases. V gave up 5 bases and J gave up 0 bases; unmatched junction bases: 1. The V gene's germline CDR1 is SGHTA and CDR2 FQGTGA. The CDR3 length is 14 residues.

This clonotype was seen repeatedly, ten times or more. The chain has TRBV29-1 and TRBJ2-3; the D gene is possibly TRBD2 (6 bases). V lost 4 bases, J lost 6 bases, and 11 bases lay in between. The germline V gene encodes CDR1 SQVTM and CDR2 ANQGSEA. The CDR3 loop spans 12 amino acids. The CDR3 sequence is CSVAGDLDTQYF. The CDR3 DNA sequence: TGCAGCGTTGCGGGGGACCTCGATACGCAGTATTTT.

The table lists this clonotype with many counts. The V gene is TRBV20-1, the J gene TRBJ2-3; D unresolved. CDR3 length equals 14 residues. V was pared by 4 bases and J by 0 bases, with 11 bases between. Germline loops: CDR1 DFQATT, CDR2 SNEGSKA (reference sequence). The CDR3 nucleotides read TGCAGTGCTAAAGGCCCCTTCAGCACAGATACGCAGTATTTT. It is translated as CSAKGPFSTDTQYF.

CDR3 amino acids: CAWRVRGKGINIQYF. The CDR3 bases are TGTGCCTGGAGAGTCAGGGGAAAGGGGATAAACATTCAGTACTTC. This chain links TRBV30 with TRBJ2-4, with D possibly TRBD1 on 6 matching bases. The V gene lost 3 bases and the J gene lost 6 bases, with 18 bases spanning the gap. The CDR3 is 15 amino acids. CDR1 and CDR2 (germline): GTSNPN, SVGIG (reference sequence).

The V call is TRBV6-6, the J call TRBJ1-5; 7 bases fit TRBD1. Germline CDR1 reads MNHNY; CDR2 reads SVGAGI (reference sequence). The CDR3 contains 14 residues. J gave up 2 bases and V 6 bases, and 4 bases lay outside the gene matches. The CDR3 region is CASRDDRGNQPQHF. The CDR3 coding sequence is TGTGCCAGCAGAGACGACAGGGGCAATCAGCCCCAGCATTTT.

This clonotype was seen a handful of times. The V call is TRBV27, the J call TRBJ2-7, with D maybe TRBD2 (6 bases). The CDR3 is 13 residues long. The germline gives CDR1 MNHEY, CDR2 SMNVEV (reference sequence). V was cut by 2 bases and J by 6 bases, with 11 bases left in between. Here the CDR3 DNA reads TGTGCCAGCAGTTTAGGCGGGGTGAGCGAGCAGTACTTC. Translating it yields CASSLGGVSEQYF.

Many counts were recorded for this clonotype. This sequence joins TRBV6-1 and TRBJ2-5; TRBD2 aligns across 8 bases. V gave up 3 bases and J gave up 4 bases; unmatched junction bases: 1. The CDR3 is 13 amino acids. CDR1 and CDR2 from the germline V gene are MNHNS and SASEGT. CDR3 protein: CASSDSGRETQYF. The CDR3 bases are TGTGCCAGCAGTGACAGCGGGAGAGAGACCCAGTACTTC.

This clonotype was seen ten or more times. The chain joins TRBV12-3 or TRBV12-4 to TRBJ2-5; D gene ambiguous. The ends were cut back, 3 bases at V and 2 bases at J, with 7 bases in the middle. The CDR3 runs to 13 residues. This chain's CDR3 is CASSFDEQETQYF. The CDR3 region has the DNA TGTGCCAGCAGTTTTGACGAGCAAGAGACCCAGTACTTC.

This clonotype has a count of ten or more. The chain uses TRBV20-1 and TRBJ2-7; D is perhaps TRBD1 (6 bases). Germline V gene lookup returns CDR1 DFQATT and CDR2 SNEGSKA (reference sequence). The CDR3 loop spans 11 amino acids. V lost 3 bases and J 9 bases, leaving 12 bases between the germline ends. The CDR3 reads CSASPTGGQYV. The CDR3 DNA sequence: TGCAGTGCTAGTCCGACAGGCGGGCAGTACGTC.

CDR3 region: CASSFRGPDKLFF. The CDR3 DNA follows: TGTGCCAGCAGTTTCAGGGGACCGGATAAACTGTTTTTT. The chain joins TRBV12-3 or TRBV12-4 to TRBJ1-4; D possibly corresponds to TRBD1 (6 bases). V shed 3 bases and J shed 11 bases, with 13 bases lying between them. This CDR3 has 13 residues.

V usage is TRBV20-1 and J usage is TRBJ2-4, with 10 nucleotides matching TRBD2. The V and J ends lost 0 bases and 0 bases, in that order; junction bases with no gene match: 8. The CDR3 extends over 18 amino acids. The germline V gene has CDR1 DFQATT and CDR2 SNEGSKA (reference sequence). CDR3: CSARDAEAGGLAKNIQYF. The CDR3 nucleotides are TGCAGTGCTAGAGATGCCGAAGCGGGAGGGTTAGCCAAAAACATTCAGTACTTC.

The gene calls are TRBV12-3 or TRBV12-4 and TRBJ1-5, with 7 nucleotides matching TRBD1. This CDR3 has 14 amino acids. V was clipped by 6 bases and J by 6 bases; unmatched bases: 8. In nucleotides, the CDR3 is TGTGCCAGCAGCCGACAGGGAGAGGTTCAGCCCCAGCATTTT. Its protein product is CASSRQGEVQPQHF.

CDR3 region: CSARLERGDTQYF. CDR3 DNA sequence: TGCAGTGCTAGACTAGAGAGGGGAGATACGCAGTATTTT. This rearrangement joins TRBV20-1 to TRBJ2-3; the D gene could be TRBD1 or TRBD2 (5 bases each). V was shortened by 2 bases and J by 5 bases, with 11 bases between the two germline ends. CDR3 length equals 13 residues. Germline V gene data show CDR1 as DFQATT and CDR2 as SNEGSKA (reference sequence).

The V call is TRBV29-1, the J call TRBJ2-7, with D uncertain. Germline values: CDR1 SQVTM, CDR2 ANQGSEA. V lost 1 base, J lost 4 bases, and 8 bases lay in between. The CDR3 extends over 12 amino acids. The CDR3 region is CSVEAKGYEQYF. The CDR3 nucleotides read TGCAGCGTTGAAGCTAAGGGTTACGAGCAGTACTTC.

This chain links TRBV18 with TRBJ1-5; TRBD1 might be the D (6 bases). This CDR3 has 16 amino acids. Germline V CDR1 and CDR2: KGHSH, LQKENI. V was trimmed by 0 bases and J by 7 bases, leaving 16 bases between them. The CDR3 DNA follows: TGTGCCAGCTCACCACCGTCGGGACAAATGGGCCAGCCCCAGCATTTT. Protein sequence: CASSPPSGQMGQPQHF.

This clonotype was counted ten times or more. A junction end diverges from the germline sequence, so it may reflect a read error. The chain uses TRBV20-1 and TRBJ2-3; 9 nucleotides line up with TRBD1. The CDR3 has 15 residues. The germline gives CDR1 DFQATT, CDR2 SNEGSKA (reference sequence). DNA of the CDR3: TGCAGTGCCGGCCCCCCGGGACAGGGCACGGATACGCAGTATTTT. It encodes CSAGPPGQGTDTQYF.

The chain is built from TRBV29-1 and TRBJ2-7; D remains ambiguous. Germline V gene lookup returns CDR1 SQVTM and CDR2 ANQGSEA. CDR3 size: 14 residues. The V end lost 4 bases, the J end lost 7 bases, and 20 bases lay between the germline ends. CDR3 sequence (DNA): TGCAGCGTTGGCAGCCAGCGACGACCTGGGGAGCAGTACTTC. This sequence encodes CSVGSQRRPGEQYF.

Only a few counts were recorded for this clonotype. The rearrangement uses TRBV28 and TRBJ1-1; no clear D. The CDR3 is 14 residues long. The V and J ends lost 5 bases and 3 bases respectively, with 13 bases between them. Looked up from germline, CDR1 is MDHEN and CDR2 is SYDVKM. The DNA for the CDR3 is TGTGCCAGCAGTCCGGGCGGCACGTACACTGAAGCTTTCTTT. Protein product: CASSPGGTYTEAFF.

Only a few counts were recorded for this clonotype. This sequence joins TRBV29-1 and TRBJ2-5; 7 bases match TRBD1. Germline CDR1 reads SQVTM; CDR2 reads ANQGSEA. After removal of 4 bases from V and 2 bases from J, the junction contained 7 bases not matched to a gene. The CDR3 is 14 residues long. The CDR3 loop is CSVVRQGNQETQYF. CDR3 nucleotides: TGCAGCGTTGTGAGACAGGGAAATCAAGAGACCCAGTACTTC. Drawing the rest from reference TRBV29-1 and TRBJ2-5, the complete variable domain is SAVISQKPSRDICQRGTSLTIQCQVDSQVTMMFWYRQQPGQSLTLIATANQGSEATYESGFVIDKFPISRPNLTFSTLTVSNMSPEDSSIYLCSVVRQGNQETQYFGPGTRLLVL.

This clonotype has at least ten counts. V is TRBV6-6 and J is TRBJ2-5; D might be TRBD1 or TRBD2, each matching 5 bases. The germline gives CDR1 MNHNY, CDR2 SVGAGI (reference sequence). The V end lost 2 bases, the J end lost 5 bases, and 15 bases lay between the germline ends. The CDR3 is made up of 15 amino acids. This CDR3 reads CASSYDLGWGETQYF. The CDR3 coding sequence is TGTGCCAGCAGTTACGATCTAGGGTGGGGGGAGACCCAGTACTTC.

There are many counts of this clonotype. The chain recombines TRBV5-1 with TRBJ2-2; D remains ambiguous. Trimming removed 2 bases from V and 0 bases from J, with 8 bases in between. Germline CDR1 is SGHRS and CDR2 is YFSETQ. The CDR3 length is 15 residues. As DNA, the CDR3 is TGCGCCAGCAGCTTAGACGGACCGAACACCGGGGAGCTGTTTTTT. This sequence encodes CASSLDGPNTGELFF.

The V gene is TRBV7-9, the J gene TRBJ2-3; 12 bases are shared with TRBD2. CDR1 is SEHNR and CDR2 is FQNEAQ in the germline V gene (reference sequence). The CDR3 is made up of 16 amino acids. J lost 6 bases, V lost 4 bases, and 8 bases had no gene match. CDR3 bases: TGTGCCAGCAGCTCTCGACTAGCGGGAGTAGGGGATACGCAGTATTTT. Residues: CASSSRLAGVGDTQYF.

Ten or more counts support this clonotype. The chain couples TRBV5-1 to TRBJ2-1; 8 bases are shared with TRBD2. Unmatched junction bases numbered 4, after V lost 1 base and J lost 7 bases. The V gene's germline CDR1 is SGHRS and CDR2 YFSETQ. This CDR3 region has 14 residues. CDR3 region: CASSLKLAGNEQFF. CDR3 nucleotide sequence: TGCGCCAGCAGCTTGAAGTTAGCGGGAAATGAGCAGTTCTTC.

This chain uses TRBV11-2 with TRBJ2-1, with 13 nucleotides matching TRBD2. The junction had 7 bases not matched to a gene; V was cut back by 5 bases and J by 9 bases. The CDR3 sequence is 15 residues long. Germline V gives CDR1 SGHAT, CDR2 FQNNGV. The CDR3 here is CASSHGTSGIPEQFF. CDR3 sequence (DNA): TGTGCCAGCAGCCATGGGACTAGCGGGATCCCTGAGCAGTTCTTC. The whole variable domain, remainder taken from reference TRBV11-2 and TRBJ2-1, is EAGVAQSPRYKIIEKRQSVAFWCNPISGHATLYWYQQILGQGPKLLIQFQNNGVVDDSQLPKDRFSAERLKGVDSTLKIQPAKLEDSAVYLCASSHGTSGIPEQFFGPGTRLTVL.

This clonotype was found many times. The chain links TRBV20-1 to TRBJ2-1; unclear D gene. Germline CDR1 reads DFQATT; CDR2 reads SNEGSKA (reference sequence). V gave up 2 bases and J gave up 5 bases, with 13 bases separating them. The CDR3 sequence is 14 residues long. The CDR3 sequence: CSARSDGPHNEQFF. The CDR3 DNA follows: TGCAGTGCTAGATCGGATGGACCCCACAATGAGCAGTTCTTC.